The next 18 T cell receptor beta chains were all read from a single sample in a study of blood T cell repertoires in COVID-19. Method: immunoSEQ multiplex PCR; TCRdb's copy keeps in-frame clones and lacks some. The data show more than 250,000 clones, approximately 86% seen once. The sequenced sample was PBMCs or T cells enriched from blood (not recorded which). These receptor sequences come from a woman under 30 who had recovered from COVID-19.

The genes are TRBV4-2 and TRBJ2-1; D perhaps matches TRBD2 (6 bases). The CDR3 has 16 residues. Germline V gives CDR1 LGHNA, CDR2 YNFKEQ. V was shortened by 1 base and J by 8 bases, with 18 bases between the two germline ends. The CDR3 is CASSQAYGTGRYEQFF. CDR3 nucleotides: TGTGCCAGCAGCCAAGCCTACGGGACCGGGAGATATGAGCAGTTCTTC.

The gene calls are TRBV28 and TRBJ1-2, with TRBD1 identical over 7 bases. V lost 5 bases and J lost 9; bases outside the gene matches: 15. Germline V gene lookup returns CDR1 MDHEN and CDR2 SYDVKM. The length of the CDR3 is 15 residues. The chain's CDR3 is CASSPQRIGGLSYTF. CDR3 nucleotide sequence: TGTGCCAGCAGTCCCCAAAGAATAGGGGGCCTTAGCTACACCTTC.

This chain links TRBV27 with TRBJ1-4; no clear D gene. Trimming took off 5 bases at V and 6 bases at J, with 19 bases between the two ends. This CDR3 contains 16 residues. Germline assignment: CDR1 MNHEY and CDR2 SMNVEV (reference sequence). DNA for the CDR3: TGTGCCAGCAGTGAAACCCGGGAGGAGCCCGATGAAAAACTGTTTTTT. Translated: CASSETREEPDEKLFF.

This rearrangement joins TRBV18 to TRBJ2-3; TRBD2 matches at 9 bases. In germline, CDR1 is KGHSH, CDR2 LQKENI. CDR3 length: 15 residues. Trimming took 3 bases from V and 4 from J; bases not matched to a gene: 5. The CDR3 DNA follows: TGTGCCAGCTCACCGACTAGCGGATGGGCAGATACGCAGTATTTT. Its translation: CASSPTSGWADTQYF. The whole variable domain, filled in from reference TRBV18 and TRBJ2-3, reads NAGVMQNPRHLVRRRGQEARLRCSPMKGHSHVYWYRQLPEEGLKFMVYLQKENIIDESGMPKERFSAEFPKEGPSILRIQQVVRGDSAAYFCASSPTSGWADTQYFGPGTRLTVL.

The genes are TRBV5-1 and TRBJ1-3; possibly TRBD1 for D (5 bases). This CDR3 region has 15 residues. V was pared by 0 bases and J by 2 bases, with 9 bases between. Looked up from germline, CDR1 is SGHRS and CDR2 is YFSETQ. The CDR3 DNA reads TGCGCCAGCAGCTTGGAGGCAGGGCCTGGAAACACCATATATTTT. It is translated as CASSLEAGPGNTIYF.

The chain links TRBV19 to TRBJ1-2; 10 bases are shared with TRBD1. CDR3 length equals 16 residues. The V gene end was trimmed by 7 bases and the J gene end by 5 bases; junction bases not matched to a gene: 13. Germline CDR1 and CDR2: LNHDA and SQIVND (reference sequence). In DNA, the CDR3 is TGTGCCAGTATCCCTGGACAGGGGGAGAGTTGGTATGGCTACACCTTC. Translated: CASIPGQGESWYGYTF.

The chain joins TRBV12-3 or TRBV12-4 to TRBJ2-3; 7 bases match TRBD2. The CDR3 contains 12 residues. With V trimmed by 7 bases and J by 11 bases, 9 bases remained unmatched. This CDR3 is CASTLGGGGQYF. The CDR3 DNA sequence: TGTGCCAGCACCCTAGGCGGGGGTGGGCAGTATTTT.

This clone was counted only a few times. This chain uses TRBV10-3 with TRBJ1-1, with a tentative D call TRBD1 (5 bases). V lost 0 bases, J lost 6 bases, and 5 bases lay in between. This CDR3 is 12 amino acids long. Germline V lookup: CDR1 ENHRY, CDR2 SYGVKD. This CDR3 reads CAISESGAEAFF. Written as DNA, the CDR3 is TGTGCCATCAGTGAGTCAGGGGCTGAAGCTTTCTTT.

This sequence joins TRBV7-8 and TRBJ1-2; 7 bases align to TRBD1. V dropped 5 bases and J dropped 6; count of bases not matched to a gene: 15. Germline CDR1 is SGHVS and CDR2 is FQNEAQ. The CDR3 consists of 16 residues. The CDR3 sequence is CASSQPGTQGFDGYTF. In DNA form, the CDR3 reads TGTGCCAGCAGCCAGCCAGGTACACAGGGGTTCGATGGCTACACCTTC.

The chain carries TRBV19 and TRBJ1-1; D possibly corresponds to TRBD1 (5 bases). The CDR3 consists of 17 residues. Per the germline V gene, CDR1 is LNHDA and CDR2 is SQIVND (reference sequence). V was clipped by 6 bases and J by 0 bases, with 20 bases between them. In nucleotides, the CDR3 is TGTGCCAGTAGCAAAGGGGAGAAGCGGGAAATGAACACTGAAGCTTTCTTT. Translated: CASSKGEKREMNTEAFF.

CDR3 residues: CASSLPGIHEQYF. The CDR3 nucleotides are TGTGCCAGCAGCTTACCAGGAATCCACGAGCAGTACTTC. The genes are TRBV7-9 and TRBJ2-7; D remains ambiguous. Germline CDR1 is SEHNR and CDR2 is FQNEAQ (reference sequence). V was shortened by 2 bases and J by 5 bases, with 10 bases between the two germline ends. The CDR3 is made up of 13 amino acids. The full variable domain, in which reference TRBV7-9 and TRBJ2-7 provide the parts outside the CDR3, is DTGVSQNPRHKITKRGQNVTFRCDPISEHNRLYWYRQTLGQGPEFLTYFQNEAQLEKSRLLSDRFSAERPKGSFSTLEIQRTEQGDSAMYLCASSLPGIHEQYFGPGTRLTVT.

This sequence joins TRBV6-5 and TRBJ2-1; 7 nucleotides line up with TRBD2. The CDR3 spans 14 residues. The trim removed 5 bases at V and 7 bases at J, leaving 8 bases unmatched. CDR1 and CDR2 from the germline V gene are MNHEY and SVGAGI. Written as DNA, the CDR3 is TGTGCCAGCAGTCCCCTTGCGGGGGAGAATGAGCAGTTCTTC. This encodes CASSPLAGENEQFF.

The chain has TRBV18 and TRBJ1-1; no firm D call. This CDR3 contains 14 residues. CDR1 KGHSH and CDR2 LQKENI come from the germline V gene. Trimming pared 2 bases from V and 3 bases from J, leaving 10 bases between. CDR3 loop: CASSPGGWDTEAFF. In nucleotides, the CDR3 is TGTGCCAGCTCACCAGGAGGTTGGGACACTGAAGCTTTCTTT.

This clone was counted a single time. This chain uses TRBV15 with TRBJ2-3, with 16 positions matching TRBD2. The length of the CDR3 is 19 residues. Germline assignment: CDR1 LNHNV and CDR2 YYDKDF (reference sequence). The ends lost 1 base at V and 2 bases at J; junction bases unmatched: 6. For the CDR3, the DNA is TGTGCCACCAGCAGAGCTGGGACTAGCGGGAGGGCTGCCACAGATACGCAGTATTTT. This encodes CATSRAGTSGRAATDTQYF.

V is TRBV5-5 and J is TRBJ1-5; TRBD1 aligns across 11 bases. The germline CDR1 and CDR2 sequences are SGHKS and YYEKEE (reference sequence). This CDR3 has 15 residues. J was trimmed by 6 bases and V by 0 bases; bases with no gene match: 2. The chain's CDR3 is CASSLAGTGGQPQHF. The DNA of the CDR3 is TGTGCCAGCAGCTTGGCCGGGACAGGGGGTCAGCCCCAGCATTTT.

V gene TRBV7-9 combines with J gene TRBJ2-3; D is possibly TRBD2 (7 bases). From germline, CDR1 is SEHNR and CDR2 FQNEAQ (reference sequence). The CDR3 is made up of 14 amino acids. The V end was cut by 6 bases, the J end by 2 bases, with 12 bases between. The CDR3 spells CASRGGGITDTQYF. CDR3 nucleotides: TGTGCCAGCAGGGGAGGGGGGATCACAGATACGCAGTATTTT. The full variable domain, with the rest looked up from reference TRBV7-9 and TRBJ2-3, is DTGVSQNPRHKITKRGQNVTFRCDPISEHNRLYWYRQTLGQGPEFLTYFQNEAQLEKSRLLSDRFSAERPKGSFSTLEIQRTEQGDSAMYLCASRGGGITDTQYFGPGTRLTVL.

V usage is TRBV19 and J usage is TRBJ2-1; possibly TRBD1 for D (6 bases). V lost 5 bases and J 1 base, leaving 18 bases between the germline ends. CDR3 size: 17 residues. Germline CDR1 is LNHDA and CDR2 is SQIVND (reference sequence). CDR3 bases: TGTGCCAGTAGTTTCCCCACAGGGAAGGGGTCCTACAATGAGCAGTTCTTC. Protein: CASSFPTGKGSYNEQFF. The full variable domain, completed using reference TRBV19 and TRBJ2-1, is DGGITQSPKYLFRKEGQNVTLSCEQNLNHDAMYWYRQDPGQGLRLIYYSQIVNDFQKGDIAEGYSVSREKKESFPLTVTSAQKNPTAFYLCASSFPTGKGSYNEQFFGPGTRLTVL.

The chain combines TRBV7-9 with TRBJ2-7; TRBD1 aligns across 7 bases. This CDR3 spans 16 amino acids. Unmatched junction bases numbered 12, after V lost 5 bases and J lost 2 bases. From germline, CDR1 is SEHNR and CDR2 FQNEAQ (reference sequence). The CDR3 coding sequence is TGTGCCAGCAGCGCGGACAGGAGAATGCTGCCCTACGAGCAGTACTTC. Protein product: CASSADRRMLPYEQYF.